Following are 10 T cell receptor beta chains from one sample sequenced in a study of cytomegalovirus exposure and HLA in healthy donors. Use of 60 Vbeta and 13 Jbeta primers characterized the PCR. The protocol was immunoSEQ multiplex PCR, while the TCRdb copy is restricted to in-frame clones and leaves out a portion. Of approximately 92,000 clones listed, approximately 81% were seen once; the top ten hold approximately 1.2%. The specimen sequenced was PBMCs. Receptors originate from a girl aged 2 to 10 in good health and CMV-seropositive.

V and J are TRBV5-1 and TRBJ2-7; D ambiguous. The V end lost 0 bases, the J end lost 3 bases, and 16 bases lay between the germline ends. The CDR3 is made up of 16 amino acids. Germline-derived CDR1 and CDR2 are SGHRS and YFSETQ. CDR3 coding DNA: TGCGCCAGCAGCTTGGCCGTTGAACAGCTGGTCTACGAGCAGTACTTC. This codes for CASSLAVEQLVYEQYF.

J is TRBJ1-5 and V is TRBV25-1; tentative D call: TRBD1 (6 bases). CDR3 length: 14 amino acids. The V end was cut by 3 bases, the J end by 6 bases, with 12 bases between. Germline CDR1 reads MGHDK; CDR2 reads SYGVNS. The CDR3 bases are TGTGCCAGCAGTGAGGACAGCCTAGGTCAGCCCCAGCATTTT. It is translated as CASSEDSLGQPQHF. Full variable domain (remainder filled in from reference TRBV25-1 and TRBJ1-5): EADIYQTPRYLVIGTGKKITLECSQTMGHDKMYWYQQDPGMELHLIHYSYGVNSTEKGDLSSESTVSRIRTEHFPLTLESARPSHTSQYLCASSEDSLGQPQHFGDGTRLSIL.

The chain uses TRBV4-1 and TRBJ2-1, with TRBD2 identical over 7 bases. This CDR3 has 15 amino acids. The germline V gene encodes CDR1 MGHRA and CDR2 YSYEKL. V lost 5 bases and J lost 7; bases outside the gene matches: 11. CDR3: CASSIGGETQNEQFF. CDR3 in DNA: TGCGCCAGCAGCATTGGGGGGGAGACACAGAATGAGCAGTTCTTC.

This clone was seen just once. For the CDR3, the DNA is TGTGCCAGCAGCGGGGGGACTGAGCAGTTCTTC. Translation: CASSGGTEQFF. The J gene is TRBJ2-1, the V gene TRBV12-1; TRBD2 was called by the table and not checked on the DNA. TRBV12-1 represents a pseudogene. There are 11 residues in the CDR3.

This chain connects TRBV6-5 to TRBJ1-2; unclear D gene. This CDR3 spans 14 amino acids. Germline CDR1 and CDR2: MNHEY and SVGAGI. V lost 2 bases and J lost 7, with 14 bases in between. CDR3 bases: TGTGCCAGCAGTTACGATGCAGATCCCTCTGGCTACACCTTC. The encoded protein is CASSYDADPSGYTF.

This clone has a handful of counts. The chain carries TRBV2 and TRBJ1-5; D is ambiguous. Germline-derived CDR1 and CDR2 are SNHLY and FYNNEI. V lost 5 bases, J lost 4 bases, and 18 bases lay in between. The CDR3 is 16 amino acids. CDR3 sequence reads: CASSTPYEFRNQPQHF. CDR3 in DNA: TGTGCCAGCAGTACCCCGTATGAGTTCCGTAATCAGCCCCAGCATTTT. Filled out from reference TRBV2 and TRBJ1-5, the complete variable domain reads EPEVTQTPSHQVTQMGQEVILRCVPISNHLYFYWYRQILGQKVEFLVSFYNNEISEKSEIFDDQFSVERPDGSNFTLKIRSTKLEDSAMYFCASSTPYEFRNQPQHFGDGTRLSIL.

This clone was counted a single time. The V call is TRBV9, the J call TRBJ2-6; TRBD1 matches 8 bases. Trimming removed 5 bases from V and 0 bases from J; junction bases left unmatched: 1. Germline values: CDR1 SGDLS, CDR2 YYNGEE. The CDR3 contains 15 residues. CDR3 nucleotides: TGTGCCAGCAGGACAGGGGTCTCTGGGGCCAACGTCCTGACTTTC. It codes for CASRTGVSGANVLTF.

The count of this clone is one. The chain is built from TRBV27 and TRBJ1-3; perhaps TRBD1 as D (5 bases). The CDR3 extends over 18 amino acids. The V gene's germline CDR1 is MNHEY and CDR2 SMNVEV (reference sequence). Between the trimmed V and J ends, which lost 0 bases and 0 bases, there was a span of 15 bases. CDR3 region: CASSLSAYTGASGNTIYF. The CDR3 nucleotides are TGTGCCAGCAGTTTATCAGCCTATACAGGAGCCTCTGGAAACACCATATATTTT.

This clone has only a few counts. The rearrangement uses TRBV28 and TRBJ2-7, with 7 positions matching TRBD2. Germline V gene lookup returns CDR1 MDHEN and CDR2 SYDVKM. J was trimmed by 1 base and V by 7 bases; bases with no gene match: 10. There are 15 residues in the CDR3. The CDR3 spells CASTYGGTKSYEQYF. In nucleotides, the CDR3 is TGTGCCAGCACCTATGGGGGGACTAAGTCCTACGAGCAGTACTTC. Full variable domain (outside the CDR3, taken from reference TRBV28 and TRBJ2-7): DVKVTQSSRYLVKRTGEKVFLECVQDMDHENMFWYRQDPGLGLRLIYFSYDVKMKEKGDIPEGYSVSREKKERFSLILESASTNQTSMYLCASTYGGTKSYEQYFGPGTRLTVT.

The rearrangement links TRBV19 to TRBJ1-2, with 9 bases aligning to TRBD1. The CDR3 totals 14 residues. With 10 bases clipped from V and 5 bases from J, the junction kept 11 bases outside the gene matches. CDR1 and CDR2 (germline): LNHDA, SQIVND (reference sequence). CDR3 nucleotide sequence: TGTGCCACGGCTACCGACAGGGGGATTTATGGCTACACCTTC. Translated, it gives CATATDRGIYGYTF.